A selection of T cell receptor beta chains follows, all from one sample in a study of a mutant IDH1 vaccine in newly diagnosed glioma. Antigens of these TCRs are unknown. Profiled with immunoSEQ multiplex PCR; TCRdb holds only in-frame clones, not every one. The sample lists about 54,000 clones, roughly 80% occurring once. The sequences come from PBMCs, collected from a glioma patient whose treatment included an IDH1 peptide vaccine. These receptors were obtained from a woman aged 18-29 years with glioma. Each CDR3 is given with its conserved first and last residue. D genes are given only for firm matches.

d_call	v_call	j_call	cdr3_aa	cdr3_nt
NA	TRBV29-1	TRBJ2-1	CSVAGLLHISYNEQFF	TGCAGCGTTGCCGGCCTCCTCCATATCTCCTACAATGAGCAGTTCTTC
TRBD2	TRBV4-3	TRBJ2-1	CASSPLLGIAGGTGLSHNEQFF	TGCGCCAGCAGCCCCCTCCTCGGGATAGCGGGGGGCACCGGTTTATCTCACAATGAGCAGTTCTTC
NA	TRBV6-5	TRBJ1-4	CASTWGGGINEKLFF	TGTGCCAGCACCTGGGGAGGGGGAATTAATGAAAAACTGTTTTTT
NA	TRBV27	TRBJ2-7	CASSLGSGPYEQYF	TGTGCCAGCAGCCTCGGTAGCGGCCCCTACGAGCAGTACTTC
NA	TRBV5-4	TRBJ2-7	CASSQPGSLLEQYF	TGTGCCAGCAGCCAACCCGGTTCCCTTCTGGAGCAGTACTTC
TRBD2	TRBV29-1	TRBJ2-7	CSVEEFRTSGTYEQYF	TGCAGCGTTGAAGAATTTAGGACTAGCGGGACCTACGAGCAGTACTTC
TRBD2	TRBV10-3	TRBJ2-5	CAIRGGVGETQYF	TGTGCCATCAGGGGAGGGGTCGGAGAGACCCAGTACTTC
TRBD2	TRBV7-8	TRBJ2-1	CASSPTGGGNYNEQFF	TGTGCCAGCAGCCCCACCGGGGGGGGCAACTACAATGAGCAGTTCTTC
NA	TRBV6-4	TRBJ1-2	CASSDEGQGSSGYTF	TGTGCCAGCAGTGACGAAGGGCAGGGATCAAGTGGCTACACCTTC
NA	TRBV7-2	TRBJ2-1	CASSPGTNNEQFF	TGTGCCAGCAGTCCCGGGACGAACAATGAGCAGTTCTTC
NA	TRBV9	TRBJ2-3	CATRPDSRATDTQYF	TGTGCCACCAGACCGGACAGCCGAGCAACAGATACGCAGTATTTT
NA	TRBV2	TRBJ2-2	CARGQKTLNTGELFF	TGTGCCAGAGGACAGAAAACCCTTAACACCGGGGAGCTGTTTTTT
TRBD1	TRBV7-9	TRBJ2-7	CASKGQGNYEQYF	TGTGCCAGCAAGGGACAGGGGAACTACGAGCAGTACTTC
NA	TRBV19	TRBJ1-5	CASSIIRGYSNQPQHF	TGTGCCAGTAGTATTATCAGGGGATATAGCAATCAGCCCCAGCATTTT
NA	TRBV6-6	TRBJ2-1	CASSYEGGIYNEQFF	TGTGCCAGCAGTTACGAGGGCGGGATCTACAATGAGCAGTTCTTC
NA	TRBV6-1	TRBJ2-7	CASSGGPGYEQYF	TGTGCCAGCAGTGGGGGTCCAGGGTACGAGCAGTACTTC
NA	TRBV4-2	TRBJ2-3	CASSQEAGSGADTQYF	TGTGCCAGCAGCCAAGAGGCCGGGAGTGGGGCAGATACGCAGTATTTT